A selection of T cell receptor beta chains follows, all from one sample in a study of a mutant IDH1 vaccine in newly diagnosed glioma. The assay was immunoSEQ multiplex PCR, and TCRdb's table has in-frame clones only and misses some. The repertoire holds approximately 41,000 clones, 60% to 85% seen once, with around 6.5% in the top ten. These receptors' targets are unknown. The sequenced sample was PBMCs, obtained from a glioma patient whose treatment included an IDH1 peptide vaccine. The receptors come from a woman in her thirties or forties with glioma. Some clones in this sample may be carry-over from other donors' samples. Both conserved end residues are part of each CDR3. D genes are given only for firm matches. Part of the rows lack a size; the others show once, few, many or a class for expanded clones.

d_gene: TRBD2
abundance: -
v_gene: TRBV7-2
j_gene: TRBJ2-7
CDR3nt: TGTGCCAGCAGCTTAAACGGGGGGTACGAGCAGTACTTC
CDR3aa: CASSLNGGYEQYF

d_gene: TRBD1
abundance: -
v_gene: TRBV7-9
j_gene: TRBJ1-1
CDR3nt: TGTGCCAGCAGCCCATACCGACAGGGAGCGAACACTGAAGCTTTCTTT
CDR3aa: CASSPYRQGANTEAFF

d_gene: -
abundance: -
v_gene: TRBV23-1
j_gene: TRBJ2-6
CDR3nt: TGCGCCAGCAGGGACCCCGGGGCCAACGTCCTGACTTTC
CDR3aa: CASRDPGANVLTF

d_gene: TRBD1
abundance: -
v_gene: TRBV4-2
j_gene: TRBJ1-2
CDR3nt: TGTGCCAGCAGGGACAGGGACAGCAGCTTACAAGGCTACGCCTTC
CDR3aa: CASRDRDSSLQGYAF

d_gene: TRBD2
abundance: -
v_gene: TRBV11-1
j_gene: TRBJ2-7
CDR3nt: TGTGCCAGCAGCTTATCAAGCGGGGTGACCTACGAGCAGTACTTC
CDR3aa: CASSLSSGVTYEQYF

d_gene: -
abundance: -
v_gene: TRBV14
j_gene: TRBJ1-2
CDR3nt: TGTGCCAGCAGCCAAGGACGGTTAAACTATGGCTACACCTTC
CDR3aa: CASSQGRLNYGYTF

d_gene: -
abundance: -
v_gene: TRBV6-1
j_gene: TRBJ1-3
CDR3nt: TGTGCCAGCAGGACGCTGAGAAACACCATATATTTT
CDR3aa: CASRTLRNTIYF

d_gene: -
abundance: few
v_gene: TRBV11-2
j_gene: TRBJ2-1
CDR3nt: TGTGCCAGCAGCTTAGACAGGGGAAGCTACAATGAGCAGTTCTTC
CDR3aa: CASSLDRGSYNEQFF

d_gene: TRBD1
abundance: -
v_gene: TRBV7-9
j_gene: TRBJ2-1
CDR3nt: TGTGCCAGCATCCAACACGGGTCAGGGGGCATGTATTATGAGCAGTTCTTC
CDR3aa: CASIQHGSGGMYYEQFF

d_gene: -
abundance: -
v_gene: TRBV4-3
j_gene: TRBJ1-1
CDR3nt: TGCGCCAGCAGCCAAGTGGGTGAGAAGCCGGAAGCTTTCTTT
CDR3aa: CASSQVGEKPEAFF

d_gene: -
abundance: -
v_gene: TRBV25-1
j_gene: TRBJ1-3
CDR3nt: TGTGCCAGCAGTCCGGGACGCGGAAACACCATATATTTT
CDR3aa: CASSPGRGNTIYF

d_gene: -
abundance: -
v_gene: TRBV4-1
j_gene: TRBJ1-4
CDR3nt: TGCGCCAGCAGCCAAGATAGTATGGGGGGAAAACTGTTTTTT
CDR3aa: CASSQDSMGGKLFF

d_gene: -
abundance: -
v_gene: TRBV18
j_gene: TRBJ2-4
CDR3nt: TGTGCCAGCTCACCACCCTCCGGACTAGCCAAAAACATTCAGTACTTC
CDR3aa: CASSPPSGLAKNIQYF

d_gene: -
abundance: -
v_gene: TRBV5-1
j_gene: TRBJ2-1
CDR3nt: TGCGCCAGCAGCCCCCCGCTCCAGGATGAGCAGTTCTTC
CDR3aa: CASSPPLQDEQFF

d_gene: -
abundance: -
v_gene: TRBV9
j_gene: TRBJ2-3
CDR3nt: TGTGCCAGCCAAGGGGGGAGCACAGATACGCAGTATTTT
CDR3aa: CASQGGSTDTQYF

d_gene: TRBD1
abundance: -
v_gene: TRBV29-1
j_gene: TRBJ2-7
CDR3nt: TGCAGCGTAGGAGGACAGGGGGCATCCTACGAGCAGTACTTC
CDR3aa: CSVGGQGASYEQYF

d_gene: -
abundance: -
v_gene: TRBV7-2
j_gene: TRBJ1-6
CDR3nt: TGTGCCAGCAGCTTAGCCTTCTATAATTCACCCCTCCACTTT
CDR3aa: CASSLAFYNSPLHF

d_gene: -
abundance: few
v_gene: TRBV5-6
j_gene: TRBJ1-5
CDR3nt: TGTGCCAGCAGCTTGTTGGGGCTCAATCAGCCCCAGCATTTT
CDR3aa: CASSLLGLNQPQHF

d_gene: TRBD2
abundance: -
v_gene: TRBV9
j_gene: TRBJ2-5
CDR3nt: TGTGCCAGCAGCTCCGCTAGCGGGAGTGCGGCCCAGTACTTC
CDR3aa: CASSSASGSAAQYF

d_gene: -
abundance: -
v_gene: TRBV21-1
j_gene: TRBJ2-7
CDR3nt: TGTGCCAGCAGCAAAGCCCCGACACAAATAACCTACGAGCAGTACTTC
CDR3aa: CASSKAPTQITYEQYF

d_gene: -
abundance: once
v_gene: TRBV27
j_gene: TRBJ2-7
CDR3nt: TGTGCCAGCAGTCCAGGCTACGAGCAGTACTTC
CDR3aa: CASSPGYEQYF

d_gene: -
abundance: -
v_gene: TRBV2
j_gene: TRBJ1-1
CDR3nt: TGTGCCAGCAGTGAAGAAGTCGGGCTTGAAGCTTTCTTT
CDR3aa: CASSEEVGLEAFF

d_gene: TRBD1
abundance: few
v_gene: TRBV7-8
j_gene: TRBJ1-2
CDR3nt: TGTGCCAGCAGCTTGGGACAGAACCATAACTATGGCTACACCTTC
CDR3aa: CASSLGQNHNYGYTF

d_gene: -
abundance: -
v_gene: TRBV19
j_gene: TRBJ1-1
CDR3nt: TGTGCCAGTAGTATAGATCTGGGCAGGGTGAACACTGAAGCTTTCTTT
CDR3aa: CASSIDLGRVNTEAFF

d_gene: -
abundance: -
v_gene: TRBV7-2
j_gene: TRBJ1-2
CDR3nt: TGTGCCAGCAGCTTAGAAAGGGTCGGACACTATGGCTACACCTTC
CDR3aa: CASSLERVGHYGYTF

d_gene: -
abundance: -
v_gene: TRBV2
j_gene: TRBJ2-3
CDR3nt: TGTGCCAGCAGTGAATTGAAGGGACTTTCCACAGATACGCAGTATTTT
CDR3aa: CASSELKGLSTDTQYF

d_gene: -
abundance: -
v_gene: TRBV7-9
j_gene: TRBJ2-3
CDR3nt: TGTGCCAGCAGCCCGGGACTCTTAGATACGCAGTATTTT
CDR3aa: CASSPGLLDTQYF

d_gene: -
abundance: -
v_gene: TRBV29-1
j_gene: TRBJ1-6
CDR3nt: TGCAGCGTTCAAACTAGAGGAGACGACTCTTCACCCCTCCACTTT
CDR3aa: CSVQTRGDDSSPLHF

d_gene: TRBD1
abundance: once
v_gene: TRBV2
j_gene: TRBJ2-2
CDR3nt: TGTGCCACTAACAGGGGGAGAGGCACCGGGGAGCTGTTTTTT
CDR3aa: CATNRGRGTGELFF

d_gene: -
abundance: -
v_gene: TRBV4-1
j_gene: TRBJ1-1
CDR3nt: TGCGCCAGCAGCCTAAGACCCGTCGGGGGGCCGAACACTGAAGCTTTCTTT
CDR3aa: CASSLRPVGGPNTEAFF

d_gene: -
abundance: few
v_gene: TRBV5-1
j_gene: TRBJ2-2
CDR3nt: TGCGCCAGCAGCTTGGGATCCGACAGTGGCGGGGAGCTGTTTTTT
CDR3aa: CASSLGSDSGGELFF

d_gene: -
abundance: -
v_gene: TRBV9
j_gene: TRBJ1-6
CDR3nt: TGTGCCAGCAGCGGACCCGGAGCAGTCAATTCACCCCTCCACTTT
CDR3aa: CASSGPGAVNSPLHF

d_gene: -
abundance: -
v_gene: TRBV9
j_gene: TRBJ2-5
CDR3nt: TGTGCCAGCAGCGGTTACCAAGAGACCCAGTACTTC
CDR3aa: CASSGYQETQYF

d_gene: -
abundance: -
v_gene: TRBV9
j_gene: TRBJ2-1
CDR3nt: TGTGCCAGCAGCGTAGGGGTTCTTGGGAAAGGGGCACCGCCCAATGAGCAGTTCTTC
CDR3aa: CASSVGVLGKGAPPNEQFF

d_gene: -
abundance: -
v_gene: TRBV9
j_gene: TRBJ2-1
CDR3nt: TGTGCCAGCAGCGTAGATCACGTCCGCGGTGAGCAGTTCTTC
CDR3aa: CASSVDHVRGEQFF

d_gene: TRBD1
abundance: -
v_gene: TRBV27
j_gene: TRBJ2-2
CDR3nt: TGTGCCAGCAGATCGGGACAGGCCCTGGGGGGGGAGCTGTTTTTT
CDR3aa: CASRSGQALGGELFF

d_gene: TRBD2
abundance: -
v_gene: TRBV4-1
j_gene: TRBJ2-7
CDR3nt: TGCGCCAGCAGCCAAGAAACCGGGAGGCCCACCTACGAGCAGTACTTC
CDR3aa: CASSQETGRPTYEQYF

d_gene: TRBD1
abundance: -
v_gene: TRBV27
j_gene: TRBJ1-4
CDR3nt: TGTGCCAGCAGTCCAAACAGGGGGATTGAAAAACTGTTTTTT
CDR3aa: CASSPNRGIEKLFF

d_gene: -
abundance: -
v_gene: TRBV9
j_gene: TRBJ2-7
CDR3nt: TGTGCCAGCAGCGGCAGACAGGACTCCTACGAGCAGTACTTC
CDR3aa: CASSGRQDSYEQYF

d_gene: TRBD2
abundance: -
v_gene: TRBV5-4
j_gene: TRBJ2-7
CDR3nt: TGTGCCAGCAGCTTGGGGGGTAGCGGGAGTTGGTCCTACGAGCAGTACTTC
CDR3aa: CASSLGGSGSWSYEQYF

d_gene: -
abundance: -
v_gene: TRBV5-4
j_gene: TRBJ2-1
CDR3nt: TGTGCCAGCAGCTTGGTGTCCACTGAGCAGTTCTTC
CDR3aa: CASSLVSTEQFF

d_gene: -
abundance: few
v_gene: TRBV5-1
j_gene: TRBJ1-5
CDR3nt: TGCGCCAGCAGCCCCAGACCTAGCAATCAGCCCCAGCATTTT
CDR3aa: CASSPRPSNQPQHF

d_gene: -
abundance: -
v_gene: TRBV19
j_gene: TRBJ1-3
CDR3nt: TGTGCCAGTAGTACCCTCGGCGGGAGCTCTGGAAACACCATATATTTT
CDR3aa: CASSTLGGSSGNTIYF

d_gene: -
abundance: -
v_gene: TRBV2
j_gene: TRBJ2-1
CDR3nt: TGTGCCAGTTGGGGTGATAGCTCCTACAATGAGCAGTTCTTC
CDR3aa: CASWGDSSYNEQFF

d_gene: -
abundance: -
v_gene: TRBV5-4
j_gene: TRBJ1-6
CDR3nt: TGTGCCAGCAGCCCGAGGGATCTTTCACCCCTCCACTTT
CDR3aa: CASSPRDLSPLHF